What follows describes a single T cell receptor beta chain. Its antigen is still unknown. The data were obtained in a study of OX40 agonist ivuxolimab in advanced cancers. Whole-study context: Mean age about 60 years, range 23 to 79; 82.7% male. Study-wide results and limits: The average count of expanded clones was higher among CD8+ T cells than among CD4+. Among the least clonally expanded were partial responders at 0.1-3.0 mg/kg. Normalized expansion of T-cell clones was also low for some nonresponders.

The assay was immunoSEQ multiplex PCR, and TCRdb's table has in-frame clones only and misses some. The profile shows about 48,000 clones, 80% to 90% of them singletons. The CDR3 spans 13 residues. Germline lookup yields CDR1 SGHRS and CDR2 YFSETQ. The source material was CD4+ or CD8+ T cells sorted from blood, sampled in a trial of the OX40 agonist ivuxolimab. The sequence derives from an adult with an advanced solid tumor such as melanoma, head and neck, liver or kidney cancer. The rearrangement uses TRBV5-1 and TRBJ2-5; D is unclear. The end of the DNA is better explained by TRBJ2-7, so the J call may be wrong. The CDR3 reads CASSLDRIYEQYF. CDR3 bases: TGCGCCAGCAGCTTGGACAGAATCTACGAGCAGTACTTC.